The clone carrying this T cell receptor beta chain is a singleton in its sample. CDR1 and CDR2 (germline): LGHNA, YSLEER. V lost 2 bases to trimming and J lost 5 bases, with 18 bases between them. There are 16 residues in the CDR3. This specimen comes from a study of shared clonotypes between healthy human individuals. Overall study context: The study used three CD4 naive, three CD4 memory, two CD8 naive and one CD8 memory plate per donor.

TCRdb's copy holds only in-frame clones and misses some; the assay was immunoSEQ multiplex PCR. The sample yields a few million clones, approximately 90% seen once. The sequence came from a man between 18 and 35 years old in good health. The rearrangement joins TRBV4-3 to TRBJ1-2, with a weak D call TRBD1 (5 bases). The sample comprised naive CD4+ T cells sorted from blood. Subset here: CD45RA+ positively selected. CDR3: CASSQIQGFGLYGYTF. CDR3 nucleotide sequence: TGCGCCAGCAGCCAAATTCAGGGATTCGGGCTTTATGGCTACACCTTC.